What follows describes a single TCR beta chain. TCRdb's copy holds only in-frame clones and misses some; the assay was immunoSEQ multiplex PCR. The sample has some 120,000 clones; about 92% are singletons. The source of the sample is a study of T cell responses to AZD1222 COVID-19 vaccine. The germline CDR1 and CDR2 sequences are MDHEN and SYDVKM. V lost 6 bases, J lost 7 bases, and 15 bases lay in between. This CDR3 contains 13 residues. This clonotype was obtained from an adult in good health. V usage is TRBV28 and J usage is TRBJ1-1, with a possible D match to TRBD1 (5 bases). This specimen was peripheral blood, taken on day 0 of AZD1222 vaccination. The CDR3 loop reads CASRYIGTIEAFF. CDR3 nucleotides: TGTGCCAGCAGATATATTGGGACGATTGAAGCTTTCTTT.